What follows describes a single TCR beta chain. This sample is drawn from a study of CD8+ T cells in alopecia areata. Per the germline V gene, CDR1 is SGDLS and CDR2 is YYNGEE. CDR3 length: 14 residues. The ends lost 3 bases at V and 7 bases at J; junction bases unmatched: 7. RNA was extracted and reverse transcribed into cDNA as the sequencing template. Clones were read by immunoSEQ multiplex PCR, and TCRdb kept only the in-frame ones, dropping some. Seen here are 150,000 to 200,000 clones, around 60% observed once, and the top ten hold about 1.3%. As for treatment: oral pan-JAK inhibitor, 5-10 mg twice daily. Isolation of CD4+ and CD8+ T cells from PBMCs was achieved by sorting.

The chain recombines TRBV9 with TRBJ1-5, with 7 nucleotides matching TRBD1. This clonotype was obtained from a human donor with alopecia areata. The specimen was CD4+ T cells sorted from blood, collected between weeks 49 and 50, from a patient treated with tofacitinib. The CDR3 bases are TGTGCCAGCAGCGCTGACAGGGTTTGGCAGCCCCAGCATTTT. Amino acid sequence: CASSADRVWQPQHF.